This entry describes one TCR beta chain. The method was immunoSEQ multiplex PCR; TCRdb's version includes in-frame clones alone and lacks a portion of them. The repertoire has about 140,000 clones, 84% of them found once; the top ten carry 1.6%. This CDR3 has 13 amino acids. V lost 6 bases and J 3 bases, leaving 12 bases between the germline ends. The source of the sample is a study of blood T cell repertoires in COVID-19. Overall study context: Sample material is recorded as cDNA or gDNA derived from T cells, B-cell-depleted T cells, or PBMCs.

Participant ages covered roughly 18 to 89 years across 24 US areas. This receptor was identified in a woman between 18 and 29 years old who had been exposed to COVID-19. The sample taken for sequencing was PBMCs or T cells enriched from blood (not recorded which). The V and J genes are TRBV12-3 or TRBV12-4 and TRBJ2-7; no reliable D call. CDR3 sequence: CASSPGSLYEQYF. CDR3 bases: TGTGCCAGCAGCCCCGGGTCGCTCTACGAGCAGTACTTC.